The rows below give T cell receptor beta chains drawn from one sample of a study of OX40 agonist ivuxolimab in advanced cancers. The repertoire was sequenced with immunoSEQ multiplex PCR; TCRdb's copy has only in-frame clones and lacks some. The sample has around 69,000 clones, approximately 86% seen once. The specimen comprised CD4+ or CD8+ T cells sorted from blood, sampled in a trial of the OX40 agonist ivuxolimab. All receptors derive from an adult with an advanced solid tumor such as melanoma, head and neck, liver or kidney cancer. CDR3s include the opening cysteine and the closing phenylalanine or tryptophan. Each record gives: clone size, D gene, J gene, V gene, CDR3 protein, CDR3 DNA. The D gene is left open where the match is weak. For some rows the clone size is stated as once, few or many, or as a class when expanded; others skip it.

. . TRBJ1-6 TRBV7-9 CASSLAGADSPLHF TGTGCCAGCAGCTTAGCGGGGGCGGATTCACCCCTCCACTTT
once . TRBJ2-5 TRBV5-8 CASSEGETQYF TGTGCCAGCAGCGAGGGAGAGACCCAGTACTTC
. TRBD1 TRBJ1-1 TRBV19 CASMPDRLNTEAFF TGTGCCAGTATGCCGGACAGGCTAAACACTGAAGCTTTCTTT
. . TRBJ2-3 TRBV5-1 CASSFTDTQYF TGCGCCAGCAGCTTCACAGATACGCAGTATTTT
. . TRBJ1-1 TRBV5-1 CASSLAYGNTEAFF TGCGCCAGCAGCTTGGCCTATGGGAACACTGAAGCTTTCTTT
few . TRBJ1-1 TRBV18 CASSPRSTEAFF TGTGCCAGCTCACCACGTAGTACTGAAGCTTTCTTT
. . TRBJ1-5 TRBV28 CASSSWTDYSNQPQHF TGTGCCAGCAGTTCATGGACAGACTATAGCAATCAGCCCCAGCATTTT
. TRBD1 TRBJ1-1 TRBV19 CASSIEGGRGLNTEAFF TGTGCCAGTAGTATAGAAGGGGGCAGGGGTTTGAACACTGAAGCTTTCTTT
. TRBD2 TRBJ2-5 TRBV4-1 CASSRLGGETQYF TGCGCCAGCAGCCGGCTGGGGGGGGAGACCCAGTACTTC
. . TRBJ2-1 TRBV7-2 CASSSTGLNDREQFF TGTGCCAGCAGCTCGACAGGACTCAACGACCGAGAGCAGTTCTTC
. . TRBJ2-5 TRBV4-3 CASSQDNRGGETQYF TGCGCCAGCAGCCAAGATAACAGGGGGGGAGAGACCCAGTACTTC
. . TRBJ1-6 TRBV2 CASGRTRNSPLHF TGTGCCAGCGGCAGGACCCGTAATTCACCCCTCCACTTT
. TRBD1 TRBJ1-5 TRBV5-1 CASSLGDRDEQPQHF TGCGCCAGCAGCTTGGGGGACAGGGACGAACAGCCCCAGCATTTT
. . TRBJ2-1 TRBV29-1 CSVEQSSYNEQFF TGCAGCGTTGAACAGAGCTCCTACAATGAGCAGTTCTTC
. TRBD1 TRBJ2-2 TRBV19 CASSSQGEVGELFF TGTGCCAGTAGTTCCCAGGGGGAAGTCGGGGAGCTGTTTTTT
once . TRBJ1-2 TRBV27 CASSPTGTLYGYTF TGTGCCAGCAGTCCCACCGGGACCCTCTATGGCTACACCTTC
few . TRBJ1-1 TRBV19 CASSVGQLNTEAFF TGTGCCAGTAGTGTCGGACAGCTGAACACTGAAGCTTTCTTT
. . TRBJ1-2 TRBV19 CASSISGADYGYTF TGTGCCAGTAGTATTTCTGGGGCTGACTATGGCTACACCTTC
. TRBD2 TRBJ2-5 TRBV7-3 CASSLTSGGKETQYF TGTGCCAGCAGCTTGACTAGCGGGGGGAAAGAGACCCAGTACTTC
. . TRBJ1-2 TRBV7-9 CASSLQEDYGYTF TGTGCCAGCAGCCTACAGGAAGACTATGGCTACACCTTC
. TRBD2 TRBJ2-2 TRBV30 CAWRTSGSNTGELFF TGTGCCTGGAGGACTAGCGGGTCGAACACCGGGGAGCTGTTTTTT
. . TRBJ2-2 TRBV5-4 CASRRGGNTGELFF TGTGCCAGCAGAAGAGGGGGGAACACCGGGGAGCTGTTTTTT
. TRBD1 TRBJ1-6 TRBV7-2 CASSLDRGIYNSPLHF TGTGCCAGCAGCTTAGACAGGGGAATCTATAATTCACCCCTCCACTTT
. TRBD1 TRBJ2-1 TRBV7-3 CASSPRTGVGNEQFF TGTGCCAGCAGCCCCCGGACAGGGGTGGGCAATGAGCAGTTCTTC
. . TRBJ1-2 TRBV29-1 CSVWTGGDYTF TGCAGCGTGTGGACGGGCGGCGACTACACCTTC
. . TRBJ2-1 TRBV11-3 CASSPSAGLGQFF TGTGCCAGCAGCCCCTCGGCAGGGTTGGGGCAGTTCTTC
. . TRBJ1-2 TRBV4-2 CASRGRHGYTF TGTGCCAGCCGGGGACGACATGGCTACACCTTC
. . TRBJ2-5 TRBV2 CASTQGAGSSQYF TGTGCCAGCACCCAAGGTGCTGGGTCGTCCCAGTACTTC
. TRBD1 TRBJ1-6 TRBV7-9 CASSRQGDSNSPLHF TGTGCCAGCAGCCGACAGGGTGATAGTAATTCACCCCTCCACTTT
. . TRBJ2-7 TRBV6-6 CASSDQGGTYEQYF TGTGCCAGCAGTGATCAGGGAGGAACGTACGAGCAGTACTTC
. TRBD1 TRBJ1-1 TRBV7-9 CASSRTGDPEAFF TGTGCCAGCAGCCGTACAGGGGACCCTGAAGCTTTCTTT
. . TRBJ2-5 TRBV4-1 CASSRIAVRIGETQYF TGCGCCAGCAGTCGAATAGCGGTACGAATTGGGGAGACCCAGTACTTC
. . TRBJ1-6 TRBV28 CASSLGQIISYNSPLHF TGTGCCAGCAGTCTTGGACAAATCATCTCCTATAATTCACCCCTCCACTTT
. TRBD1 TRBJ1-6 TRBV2 CATFPLSGGAPNSPLHF TGTGCCACCTTCCCCCTCTCAGGGGGAGCCCCAAATTCACCCCTCCACTTT
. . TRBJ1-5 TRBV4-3 CASSQDREDQPQHF TGCGCCAGCAGCCAAGACAGGGAGGATCAGCCCCAGCATTTT
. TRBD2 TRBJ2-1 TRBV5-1 CASSSSSGTYNEQFF TGCGCCAGCAGCTCTTCTAGCGGGACTTACAATGAGCAGTTCTTC
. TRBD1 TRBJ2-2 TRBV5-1 CASSPGTVDTGELFF TGCGCCAGCAGCCCAGGGACAGTGGACACCGGGGAGCTGTTTTTT
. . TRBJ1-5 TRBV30 CAWSVMSGDQPQHF TGTGCCTGGAGTGTTATGTCAGGGGATCAGCCCCAGCATTTT
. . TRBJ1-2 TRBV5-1 CASSPAGAAYGYTF TGCGCCAGCAGCCCCGCAGGGGCCGCCTATGGCTACACCTTC
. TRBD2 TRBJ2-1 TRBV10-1 CASSPGLAGVSGEQFF TGCGCCAGCAGCCCGGGACTAGCGGGGGTATCCGGTGAGCAGTTCTTC
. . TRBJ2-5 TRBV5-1 CASSLANRETQYF TGCGCCAGCAGCTTGGCCAACCGGGAGACCCAGTACTTC
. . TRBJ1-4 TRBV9 CASSVGRQFNEKLFF TGTGCCAGCAGCGTAGGGAGGCAGTTTAATGAAAAACTGTTTTTT
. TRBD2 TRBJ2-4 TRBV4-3 CASSQDRGSGGAVRNIQYF TGCGCCAGCAGCCAAGATAGGGGGAGCGGGGGGGCGGTACGGAACATTCAGTACTTC
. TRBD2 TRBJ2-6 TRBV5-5 CASSYGGIRGANVLTF TGTGCCAGCAGCTACGGGGGGATCCGTGGGGCCAACGTCCTGACTTTC
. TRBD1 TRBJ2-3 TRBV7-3 CASSPDRVTADTQYF TGTGCCAGCAGCCCAGACAGGGTGACCGCAGATACGCAGTATTTT
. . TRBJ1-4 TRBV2 CASSEWSWKVEKLFF TGTGCCAGCAGTGAATGGTCATGGAAGGTTGAAAAACTGTTTTTT
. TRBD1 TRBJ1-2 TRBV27 CASSLSGTGDGYTF TGTGCCAGCAGTTTATCTGGGACAGGGGATGGCTACACCTTC
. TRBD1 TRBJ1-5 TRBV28 CASSTPGQGLLISNQPQHF TGTGCCAGCAGTACCCCGGGACAGGGTTTACTAATTAGCAATCAGCCCCAGCATTTT